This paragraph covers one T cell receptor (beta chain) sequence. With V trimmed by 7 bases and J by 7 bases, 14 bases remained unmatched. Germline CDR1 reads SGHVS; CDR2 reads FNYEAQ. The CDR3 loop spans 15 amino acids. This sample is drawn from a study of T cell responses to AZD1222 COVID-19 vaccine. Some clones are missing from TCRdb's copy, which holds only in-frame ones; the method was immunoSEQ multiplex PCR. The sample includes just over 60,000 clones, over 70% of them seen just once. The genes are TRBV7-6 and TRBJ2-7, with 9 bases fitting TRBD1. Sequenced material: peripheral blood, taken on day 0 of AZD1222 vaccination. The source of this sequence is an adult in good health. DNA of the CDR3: TGTGCCAGCACCGAGGGAACAGGGGGCTCAGGGGAGCAGTACTTC. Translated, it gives CASTEGTGGSGEQYF.